Following are 18 T cell receptor beta chains from one sample sequenced in a study of T cells in Graves' hyperthyroidism and ophthalmopathy. RNA transcripts provided the source from which TCR beta CDR3 regions were amplified. First-round RT-PCR of the TCR CDR3 relied on the HTBI primer set. Each CDR3 protein gets one entry after TCRdb re-called the multiplex PCR reads with MiXCR. The data hold about 600,000 distinct CDR3 sequences, with roughly a sixth observed a single time. The sample comprised blood. The receptor source for this set is a woman in her thirties or forties with Graves' ophthalmopathy.

This clonotype was seen many times. V is TRBV3-1 and J is TRBJ1-2; 10 bases match TRBD1. The V gene end was trimmed by 5 bases and the J gene end by 6 bases; junction bases not matched to a gene: 9. CDR3 size: 15 residues. Looked up from germline, CDR1 is LGHDT and CDR2 is YNNKEL (reference sequence). This chain's CDR3 is CASSSLDRGIHGYTF. Here the CDR3 DNA reads TGTGCCAGCAGCTCACTGGACAGGGGGATTCATGGCTACACCTTC.

The table lists this clonotype with a few counts. The genes are TRBV12-3 or TRBV12-4 and TRBJ1-1, with TRBD1 matching 8 bases. The CDR3 has 20 amino acids. V shed 6 bases, J shed 1 base, and the junction held 22 bases outside the gene matches. The CDR3 reads CASSFRYLDRVFSRNTEAFF. The CDR3, as DNA: TGTGCCAGCAGCTTTAGGTACCTGGACAGGGTTTTTTCGAGGAACACTGAAGCTTTCTTT.

This clonotype showed up just a few times. The chain is built from TRBV6-1 and TRBJ2-2; D ambiguous. The CDR3 consists of 15 residues. Germline V gene sequence: CDR1 MNHNS, CDR2 SASEGT. V was trimmed by 4 bases and J by 0 bases, leaving 9 bases between them. The CDR3 reads CASSVLFANTGELFF. The CDR3 DNA follows: TGTGCCAGCAGTGTCTTGTTCGCGAACACCGGGGAGCTGTTTTTT.

Concerning this clonotype: A much larger clone is a single base away; this may be a read error. CDR3 sequence (DNA): TGTGCCAGCAGAAGACAGGGTTACTCTGGGGCCAACGTCCGGACTTTC. Residues: CASRRQGYSGANVRTF. This chain connects TRBV6-1 to TRBJ2-6, with 7 bases identical to TRBD1. CDR1 and CDR2 (germline): MNHNS, SASEGT. This CDR3 has 16 amino acids.

This clonotype has ten or more counts. The J gene is TRBJ2-5, the V gene TRBV20-1; 10 bases are shared with TRBD2. This CDR3 has 16 amino acids. The J segment lost 1 base and the V segment lost 3 bases, leaving 8 bases of the junction unmatched. The germline V gene has CDR1 DFQATT and CDR2 SNEGSKA (reference sequence). CDR3 sequence: CSASNGLAGVQETQYF. The CDR3 DNA reads TGCAGTGCTAGTAACGGGCTAGCGGGGGTCCAAGAGACCCAGTACTTC.

The chain has TRBV20-1 and TRBJ2-1; 9 bases fit TRBD2. The CDR3 is 16 amino acids. CDR1 is DFQATT, CDR2 SNEGSKA, per germline (reference sequence). The CDR3 DNA is TGCGCTGCGGCCAGCGGGGGGAGAGGGACCTACAATGAGCAGTTCTTC. Its translation is CAAASGGRGTYNEQFF.

This clonotype was seen more than once but under ten times. The chain joins TRBV12-3 or TRBV12-4 to TRBJ2-2, with D possibly called TRBD1 or TRBD2 (5 bases each). Trimming stripped 6 bases from V and 5 bases from J, with 16 bases between. The CDR3 covers 15 residues. The CDR3 DNA reads as TGTGCCAGCAGGCTGCACGGGACGGCTACCGGGGAGCTGTTTTTT. It yields the protein CASRLHGTATGELFF.

The CDR3 coding sequence is TGCAGTGCTAGAAAACAAAGGAACACTGAAGCTTTCTTT. Its translation: CSARKQRNTEAFF. The chain is built from TRBV20-1 and TRBJ1-1; D ambiguous. V shed 2 bases and J shed 1 base, with 8 bases lying between them. Per the germline V gene, CDR1 is DFQATT and CDR2 is SNEGSKA (reference sequence). The CDR3 spans 13 residues.

The V gene is TRBV28, the J gene TRBJ2-1, with TRBD2 as a possible D gene (5 bases). V lost 7 bases, J lost 12 bases, and 19 bases lay in between. Germline values: CDR1 MDHEN, CDR2 SYDVKM. The CDR3 has 13 amino acids. In DNA form, the CDR3 reads TGTGCCAGCAACCCCCGAGGGCCTTTTGGGCAGTTCTTC. This sequence encodes CASNPRGPFGQFF. Combining the CDR3 with reference TRBV28 and TRBJ2-1 gives the whole variable domain DVKVTQSSRYLVKRTGEKVFLECVQDMDHENMFWYRQDPGLGLRLIYFSYDVKMKEKGDIPEGYSVSREKKERFSLILESASTNQTSMYLCASNPRGPFGQFFGPGTRLTVL.

The sample holds many counts of this clonotype. The chain recombines TRBV2 with TRBJ2-5; 10 bases fit TRBD2. CDR3 size: 14 residues. Germline V CDR1 and CDR2: SNHLY, FYNNEI. With V trimmed by 3 bases and J by 5 bases, 3 bases remained unmatched. CDR3 protein: CASSEASGSETQYF. The CDR3 nucleotides are TGTGCCAGCAGTGAGGCTAGCGGGAGTGAGACCCAGTACTTC.

This clonotype showed up many times. The chain combines TRBV28 with TRBJ2-1; TRBD2 is a possible D gene (5 bases). The germline CDR1 and CDR2 sequences are MDHEN and SYDVKM. The CDR3 has 14 residues. Trimming removed 9 bases from V and 0 bases from J, with 12 bases in between. CDR3 region: CASRERSSYNEQFF. Written as DNA, the CDR3 is TGTGCCAGTCGAGAGCGGAGCTCCTACAATGAGCAGTTCTTC.

This clonotype was counted many times. V gene TRBV11-1 combines with J gene TRBJ2-1, with a weak D call TRBD1 (5 bases). V was cut by 1 base and J by 2 bases, with 9 bases left in between. CDR1 and CDR2 (germline): SGHAT, FQDESV (reference sequence). The CDR3 sequence is 15 residues long. In DNA form, the CDR3 reads TGTGCCAGCAGCTTAGGGGGCTCGGCCTACAATGAGCAGTTCTTC. Its protein is CASSLGGSAYNEQFF.

As for this clonotype: A single base separates this from a much larger clone, so it may be a read error. The chain employs TRBV20-1 and TRBJ2-3, with 9 bases that match TRBD2. CDR3 length: 16 amino acids. From germline, CDR1 is DFQATT and CDR2 SNEGSKA (reference sequence). The CDR3 reads CSTRDPASGNTDTQYF. CDR3 DNA sequence: TGCAGTACTAGAGATCCAGCTAGCGGGAACACAGATACGCAGTATTTT.

Many counts were recorded for this clonotype. Here the CDR3 DNA reads TGTGCCAGCAGCCGGGGGGCAGGGGAACAAGAGACCCAGTACTTC. Amino acid sequence: CASSRGAGEQETQYF. This chain uses TRBV3-1 with TRBJ2-5; D is tentatively TRBD1 or TRBD2 (6 bases each). V lost 4 bases and J lost 2, with 14 bases in between. The CDR3 is 15 residues long. From germline, CDR1 is LGHDT and CDR2 YNNKEL (reference sequence).

V gene TRBV5-1 combines with J gene TRBJ2-1, with TRBD1 as a possible D gene (6 bases). Germline-derived CDR1 and CDR2 are SGHRS and YFSETQ. This CDR3 region has 17 residues. Trimming stripped 3 bases from V and 2 bases from J, with 18 bases between. CDR3 nucleotide sequence: TGCGCCAGCAGCTCCAACGAACAGGGATTCACCTACAATGAGCAGTTCTTC. This translates into CASSSNEQGFTYNEQFF.

This clonotype showed up many times. This chain uses TRBV2 with TRBJ2-7; D is perhaps TRBD2 (5 bases). CDR3 length: 14 amino acids. CDR1 SNHLY and CDR2 FYNNEI come from the germline V gene. V lost 8 bases and J 1 base, leaving 15 bases between the germline ends. The CDR3 nucleotides read TGTGCCAGCGGAGCTCCCCCGGGGTCCTACGAGCAGTACTTC. It is translated as CASGAPPGSYEQYF. Combining the CDR3 with reference TRBV2 and TRBJ2-7 gives the whole variable domain EPEVTQTPSHQVTQMGQEVILRCVPISNHLYFYWYRQILGQKVEFLVSFYNNEISEKSEIFDDQFSVERPDGSNFTLKIRSTKLEDSAMYFCASGAPPGSYEQYFGPGTRLTVT.

This clonotype showed up just a few times. CDR3 sequence reads: CASSRSDPDTQYF. The DNA of the CDR3 is TGTGCCAGCAGCCGTAGCGATCCAGATACGCAGTATTTT. The rearrangement joins TRBV7-6 to TRBJ2-3; D may be TRBD2 (5 bases). From germline, CDR1 is SGHVS and CDR2 FNYEAQ. This CDR3 is built from 13 residues. V lost 5 bases and J lost 4, with 10 bases in between.

This clonotype was found many times. The rearrangement joins TRBV2 to TRBJ1-3; no reliable D call. The CDR3 runs 13 residues. V was clipped by 4 bases and J by 4 bases, with 8 bases between them. The germline gives CDR1 SNHLY, CDR2 FYNNEI. CDR3 residues: CASSAVRGNTIYF. The CDR3 DNA follows: TGTGCCAGCAGTGCGGTGCGGGGAAACACCATATATTTT. Full variable domain (outside the CDR3, taken from reference TRBV2 and TRBJ1-3): EPEVTQTPSHQVTQMGQEVILRCVPISNHLYFYWYRQILGQKVEFLVSFYNNEISEKSEIFDDQFSVERPDGSNFTLKIRSTKLEDSAMYFCASSAVRGNTIYFGEGSWLTVV.